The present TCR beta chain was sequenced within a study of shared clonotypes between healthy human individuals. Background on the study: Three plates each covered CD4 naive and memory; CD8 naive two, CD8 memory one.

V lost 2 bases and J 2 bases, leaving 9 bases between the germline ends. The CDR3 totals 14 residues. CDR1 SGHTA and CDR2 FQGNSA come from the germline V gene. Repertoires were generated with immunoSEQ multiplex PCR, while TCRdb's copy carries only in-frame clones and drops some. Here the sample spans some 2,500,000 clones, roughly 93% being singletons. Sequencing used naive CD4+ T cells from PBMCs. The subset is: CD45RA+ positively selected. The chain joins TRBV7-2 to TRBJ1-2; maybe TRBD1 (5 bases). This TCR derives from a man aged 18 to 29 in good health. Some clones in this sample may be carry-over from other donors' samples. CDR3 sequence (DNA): TGTGCCAGCAGCTTATTTCAGGGAAACTATGGCTACACCTTC. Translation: CASSLFQGNYGYTF.